A single sample gave rise to the 18 T cell receptor beta chains below, sequenced in a study of cytotoxic CD8 clonotypes in ibrutinib-treated CLL. Some clones are missing from TCRdb's copy, which holds only in-frame ones; the method was immunoSEQ multiplex PCR. The sample carries about 43,000 clones, 69% recorded once. The material was PBMCs, obtained after 12 months of ibrutinib treatment. The receptors shown here come from a human donor with chronic lymphocytic leukemia.

As DNA, the CDR3 is TGTGCCAGCAGCCTGGGGGTTAATCAGCCCCAGCATTTT. This encodes CASSLGVNQPQHF. The chain uses TRBV5-4 and TRBJ1-5; D perhaps matches TRBD1 (5 bases). The CDR3 has 13 residues. The germline V gene encodes CDR1 SGHNT and CDR2 YYREEE (reference sequence). V shed 4 bases and J shed 4 bases, with 9 bases lying between them.

This chain uses TRBV7-2 with TRBJ2-7; the match to TRBD2 covers 10 bases. The CDR3 runs 14 residues. CDR1 and CDR2 (germline): SGHTA, FQGNSA. With V trimmed by 8 bases and J by 4 bases, 8 bases remained unmatched. The CDR3 sequence is CASGRAGGRYEQYF. The CDR3 DNA sequence: TGTGCCAGCGGTAGAGCGGGGGGGCGGTACGAGCAGTACTTC.

The CDR3, as DNA: TGTGCCAGCAGCTTCTCCGGACAGGCAACGGAAGCTTTCTTT. Its translation is CASSFSGQATEAFF. The gene calls are TRBV7-3 and TRBJ1-1, with TRBD1 matching over 7 bases. In germline, CDR1 is SGHTA, CDR2 FQGTGA. With 3 bases clipped from V and 8 bases from J, the junction kept 9 bases outside the gene matches. This CDR3 has 14 residues.

V is TRBV27 and J is TRBJ1-3; a weak D match, TRBD1 (5 bases). This CDR3 comprises 14 residues. Trimming took off 5 bases at V and 0 bases at J, with 8 bases between the two ends. Per the germline V gene, CDR1 is MNHEY and CDR2 is SMNVEV (reference sequence). In nucleotides, the CDR3 is TGTGCCAGCAGTGGGGGAGGCTCTGGAAACACCATATATTTT. This gives the protein CASSGGGSGNTIYF.

The chain joins TRBV4-2 to TRBJ1-1, with 9 bases fitting TRBD1. The junction had 3 bases not matched to a gene; V was cut back by 1 base and J by 3 bases. Germline-derived CDR1 and CDR2 are LGHNA and YNFKEQ. CDR3 length equals 15 residues. CDR3 coding DNA: TGTGCCAGCAGCCAAGGGGGACAGGGTGACACTGAAGCTTTCTTT. Amino acids: CASSQGGQGDTEAFF.

This rearrangement joins TRBV5-1 to TRBJ2-2; maybe TRBD2 (6 bases). The V end was cut by 4 bases, the J end by 3 bases, with 13 bases between. The germline V gene encodes CDR1 SGHRS and CDR2 YFSETQ. This CDR3 region has 15 residues. For the CDR3, the DNA is TGCGCCAGCAGCCGAGCGGGTTCTGACACCGGGGAGCTGTTTTTT. Translating it yields CASSRAGSDTGELFF. The full variable domain, with the rest looked up from reference TRBV5-1 and TRBJ2-2, is KAGVTQTPRYLIKTRGQQVTLSCSPISGHRSVSWYQQTPGQGLQFLFEYFSETQRNKGNFPGRFSGRQFSNSRSEMNVSTLELGDSALYLCASSRAGSDTGELFFGEGSRLTVL.

This chain joins TRBV2 and TRBJ2-5; tentatively, D is TRBD2 (5 bases). There are 14 residues in the CDR3. In germline, CDR1 is SNHLY, CDR2 FYNNEI. The V gene lost 8 bases and the J gene lost 0 bases, with 13 bases spanning the gap. The CDR3 spells CASLWEMNQETQYF. The DNA of the CDR3 is TGTGCCAGCCTCTGGGAGATGAACCAAGAGACCCAGTACTTC.

V and J are TRBV28 and TRBJ1-6; unclear D gene. Germline loops: CDR1 MDHEN, CDR2 SYDVKM. Trimming removed 5 bases at V and 4 bases at J, with 15 bases between. There are 16 residues in the CDR3. The CDR3 DNA is TGTGCCAGCAGTCCCCCTACCGCGGGGTATAATTCACCCCTCCACTTT. This codes for CASSPPTAGYNSPLHF.

The V and J genes are TRBV19 and TRBJ2-7; D gene uncertain. Germline CDR1 LNHDA, CDR2 SQIVND (reference sequence). The germline V and J ends were trimmed by 1 base and 5 bases, with 9 bases remaining between them. The CDR3 covers 13 residues. The DNA of the CDR3 is TGTGCCAGTAGTATAGGTACAGTGAACGAGCAGTACTTC. Protein sequence: CASSIGTVNEQYF. Drawing the rest from reference TRBV19 and TRBJ2-7, the complete variable domain is DGGITQSPKYLFRKEGQNVTLSCEQNLNHDAMYWYRQDPGQGLRLIYYSQIVNDFQKGDIAEGYSVSREKKESFPLTVTSAQKNPTAFYLCASSIGTVNEQYFGPGTRLTVT.

CDR3 coding DNA: TGTGCCAGCAGCGTGTCAGGGAATAATTCACCCCTCCACTTT. As protein: CASSVSGNNSPLHF. The chain employs TRBV9 and TRBJ1-6, with D tentatively TRBD1 (5 bases). Trimming took off 2 bases at V and 5 bases at J, with 8 bases between the two ends. Germline values: CDR1 SGDLS, CDR2 YYNGEE. The CDR3 covers 14 residues.

This sequence joins TRBV29-1 and TRBJ2-1, with D maybe TRBD2 (6 bases). Between the trimmed V and J ends, which lost 7 bases and 7 bases, there was a span of 17 bases. The CDR3 loop spans 13 amino acids. Germline V CDR1 and CDR2: SQVTM, ANQGSEA. CDR3 amino acids: CSAGVSRGNEQFF. The DNA for the CDR3 is TGCAGCGCGGGGGTCTCCCGGGGGAATGAGCAGTTCTTC.

The gene calls are TRBV18 and TRBJ2-7; 10 nucleotides agree with TRBD1. Germline V lookup: CDR1 KGHSH, CDR2 LQKENI. After removal of 3 bases from V and 6 bases from J, the junction contained 11 bases not matched to a gene. This CDR3 comprises 16 residues. The CDR3 nucleotides read TGTGCCAGCTCACCTCCCTCGACAGGACAGGGGGGCGAGCAGTACTTC. Amino acid sequence: CASSPPSTGQGGEQYF.

This chain uses TRBV5-1 with TRBJ1-5; possibly TRBD1 for D (5 bases). CDR3 length: 14 residues. Germline CDR1 SGHRS, CDR2 YFSETQ. V lost 5 bases to trimming and J lost 9 bases, with 18 bases between them. As DNA, the CDR3 is TGCGCCAGCAGACGAGTGGGGGGAAAGGGGCCCCAGCATTTT. This sequence encodes CASRRVGGKGPQHF. Looking up the rest from reference TRBV5-1 and TRBJ1-5 gives the full variable domain: KAGVTQTPRYLIKTRGQQVTLSCSPISGHRSVSWYQQTPGQGLQFLFEYFSETQRNKGNFPGRFSGRQFSNSRSEMNVSTLELGDSALYLCASRRVGGKGPQHFGDGTRLSIL.

The chain couples TRBV7-6 to TRBJ1-5; TRBD1 matches 7 bases. The CDR3 contains 16 residues. The ends lost 6 bases at V and 0 bases at J; junction bases unmatched: 8. Germline CDR1 reads SGHVS; CDR2 reads FNYEAQ. The CDR3 DNA is TGTGCCAGCAGTTTACCGGGACAGTTTAGCAATCAGCCCCAGCATTTT. It is translated as CASSLPGQFSNQPQHF.

V usage is TRBV6-1 and J usage is TRBJ1-1; the D is unclear. Trimming took off 0 bases at V and 4 bases at J, with 3 bases between the two ends. Germline values: CDR1 MNHNS, CDR2 SASEGT. This CDR3 is built from 12 residues. The CDR3 is CASSEAFTEAFF. In nucleotides, the CDR3 is TGTGCCAGCAGTGAAGCGTTCACTGAAGCTTTCTTT.

The J gene is TRBJ1-2, the V gene TRBV18; D gene unclear. Germline V gene sequence: CDR1 KGHSH, CDR2 LQKENI. This CDR3 contains 13 residues. Trimming cost V 1 base and J 8 bases, with 11 bases left between them. Here the CDR3 DNA reads TGTGCCAGCTCACCACTACAGCCCGAAGGCTACACCTTC. Amino acid sequence: CASSPLQPEGYTF.

This clone was observed a handful of times. The chain recombines TRBV25-1 with TRBJ2-2, with D maybe TRBD1 (5 bases). CDR3 length: 14 amino acids. V lost 4 bases and J 1 base, leaving 7 bases between the germline ends. The germline V gene has CDR1 MGHDK and CDR2 SYGVNS. The CDR3 reads CASSGTGNTGELFF. For the CDR3, the DNA is TGTGCCAGCAGTGGAACAGGGAACACCGGGGAGCTGTTTTTT.

The V gene is TRBV4-1, the J gene TRBJ1-1; no definite D call. Germline-derived CDR1 and CDR2 are MGHRA and YSYEKL. The V end was cut by 1 base, the J end by 1 base, with 7 bases between. The CDR3 is 14 residues long. The CDR3 coding sequence is TGCGCCAGCAGCCAAGTTATAAGGAACACTGAAGCTTTCTTT. Protein: CASSQVIRNTEAFF.